These 26 T cell receptor beta chains were sequenced from one sample in a study of molecular identifiers for immune sequencing clone quantification. TCRdb analysed the PCR reads with MiXCR anew, one entry per CDR3 protein. The data show around 470,000 distinct CDR3 sequences, with about a fifth seen just once and about 0.78% held by the top ten. The specimen sequenced was naive CD8+ T cells from blood, with Jurkat cell RNA spiked in. Subset noted: FACS-sorted CD8+CD4-CCR7+CD45RA+ naive T cells. These TCRs come from a human donor in good health. Some libraries in this study had Jurkat cell RNA spiked in.

This clonotype has more than one count but fewer than ten. J is TRBJ1-2 and V is TRBV7-9, with no clear D. Germline CDR1 is SEHNR and CDR2 is FQNEAQ (reference sequence). The CDR3 contains 14 residues. V dropped 1 base and J dropped 6 bases, with 12 bases sitting between them. Here the CDR3 DNA reads TGTGCCAGCAGCTTAGTGTTTCACGGAGATGGCTACACCTTC. It encodes CASSLVFHGDGYTF.

V is TRBV7-9 and J is TRBJ2-5, with D perhaps TRBD1 (6 bases). The CDR3 contains 15 residues. V gave up 0 bases and J gave up 0 bases, with 8 bases separating them. Germline CDR1 and CDR2: SEHNR and FQNEAQ (reference sequence). The CDR3 loop is CASSLADSYQETQYF. Here the CDR3 DNA reads TGTGCCAGCAGCTTAGCGGACAGCTACCAAGAGACCCAGTACTTC.

The chain recombines TRBV7-9 with TRBJ1-1; a weak D match, TRBD1 (6 bases). Germline CDR1 and CDR2: SEHNR and FQNEAQ (reference sequence). Deletions cut 5 bases from V and 7 bases from J, with 14 bases between. This CDR3 is 13 amino acids long. This CDR3 is CASSIPGVGEAFF. The CDR3 coding sequence is TGTGCCAGCAGCATACCAGGGGTGGGTGAAGCTTTCTTT.

The V gene is TRBV5-6, the J gene TRBJ2-7; TRBD2 matches 7 bases. CDR1 and CDR2 from the germline V gene are SGHDT and YYEEEE. The length of the CDR3 is 16 residues. V trimming: 0 bases; J trimming: 4 bases; junction bases outside the gene matches: 10. This CDR3 reads CASSLGPAGNKYEQYF. In nucleotides, the CDR3 is TGTGCCAGCAGCTTGGGCCCAGCGGGAAACAAGTACGAGCAGTACTTC.

Regarding this clonotype: A much larger clone differs from this one at a single base, so this may be a read error. In this CDR3 the conserved last residue, phenylalanine or tryptophan, is missing, so a read error is likely. Because the CDR3's place on the DNA is in doubt, the DNA is left out and the CDR3 is given as listed by TCRdb. This chain uses TRBV24-1 with TRBJ2-1; TRBD2, as called in the table, went unchecked against the DNA. The CDR3 length equals 13 residues, ends included. In germline, CDR1 is KGHDR, CDR2 SFDVKD. CDR3 amino acids: CATSDGPGLPSWL.

This clonotype appeared a few times. The chain carries TRBV28 and TRBJ1-2; tentative D call: TRBD1 (5 bases). This CDR3 has 17 amino acids. In germline, CDR1 is MDHEN, CDR2 SYDVKM. V lost 6 bases and J lost 0, with 20 bases in between. This CDR3 is CASSPAGPSVSNYGYTF. CDR3 nucleotides: TGTGCCAGCAGCCCTGCGGGACCCTCCGTCTCTAACTATGGCTACACCTTC.

This clonotype has a count of ten or more. V is TRBV3-1 and J is TRBJ2-6; D ambiguous. The germline gives CDR1 LGHDT, CDR2 YNNKEL (reference sequence). Deletions cut 1 base from V and 2 bases from J, with 12 bases between. This CDR3 region has 17 residues. The CDR3 nucleotides read TGTGCCAGCAGCCAAGTTACTACAATAGCTGGGGCCAACGTCCTGACTTTC. It codes for CASSQVTTIAGANVLTF.

Ten or more counts support this clonotype. The chain combines TRBV27 with TRBJ1-4, with D possibly matching TRBD1 (5 bases). There are 15 residues in the CDR3. V lost 5 bases, J lost 6 bases, and 16 bases lay in between. Germline V gene lookup returns CDR1 MNHEY and CDR2 SMNVEV (reference sequence). This CDR3 is CASSPVGAEDEKLFF. In nucleotides, the CDR3 is TGTGCCAGCAGTCCCGTCGGGGCTGAGGATGAAAAACTGTTTTTT. The full variable domain, in which reference TRBV27 and TRBJ1-4 provide the parts outside the CDR3, is EAQVTQNPRYLITVTGKKLTVTCSQNMNHEYMSWYRQDPGLGLRQIYYSMNVEVTDKGDVPEGYKVSRKEKRNFPLILESPSPNQTSLYFCASSPVGAEDEKLFFGSGTQLSVL.

In regard to this clonotype: This may come from a read error, since a much larger clone is one base off. The rearrangement uses TRBV20-1 and TRBJ2-7, with D maybe TRBD1 (6 bases). Germline-derived CDR1 and CDR2 are DFQATT and SNEGSKA (reference sequence). The CDR3 is made up of 15 amino acids. CDR3 DNA sequence: TGCAGTGTTCGGGGCGGCCAGGGGAGCTCCTACGAGCAGTGCTTC. It specifies CSVRGGQGSSYEQCF.

This clonotype occurred many times. The gene calls are TRBV19 and TRBJ1-1; D unresolved. The germline V and J ends were trimmed by 1 base and 5 bases, with 8 bases remaining between them. The CDR3 covers 13 residues. Germline V gene data show CDR1 as LNHDA and CDR2 as SQIVND (reference sequence). The CDR3 sequence is CASSIVGSTEAFF. As DNA, the CDR3 is TGTGCCAGTAGTATAGTTGGAAGTACTGAAGCTTTCTTT. Together with reference TRBV19 and TRBJ1-1, the CDR3 gives the full variable domain: DGGITQSPKYLFRKEGQNVTLSCEQNLNHDAMYWYRQDPGQGLRLIYYSQIVNDFQKGDIAEGYSVSREKKESFPLTVTSAQKNPTAFYLCASSIVGSTEAFFGQGTRLTVV.

The chain employs TRBV27 and TRBJ1-1; 7 positions agree with TRBD1. V lost 4 bases, J lost 2 bases, and 16 bases stayed unmatched. CDR3 length: 18 amino acids. The V gene's germline CDR1 is MNHEY and CDR2 SMNVEV (reference sequence). The CDR3 sequence is CASSSPRTGTGENTEAFF. The DNA of the CDR3 is TGTGCCAGCAGTTCCCCACGGACAGGTACAGGTGAAAACACTGAAGCTTTCTTT.

This clonotype was counted a few times. The V and J genes are TRBV7-9 and TRBJ2-5, with TRBD2 identical over 7 bases. With 5 bases clipped from V and 5 bases from J, the junction kept 8 bases outside the gene matches. The CDR3 runs 14 residues. CDR1 and CDR2 from the germline V gene are SEHNR and FQNEAQ (reference sequence). Here the CDR3 reads CASSPPRGKETQYF. DNA for the CDR3: TGTGCCAGCAGCCCGCCGCGGGGGAAGGAGACCCAGTACTTC.

This clonotype was observed a handful of times. The chain joins TRBV7-6 to TRBJ2-1, with TRBD2 matching 10 bases. CDR1 and CDR2 from the germline V gene are SGHVS and FNYEAQ. The CDR3 contains 16 residues. V shed 5 bases, J shed 8 bases, and the junction held 12 bases outside the gene matches. The CDR3 here is CASSVMMLAGAHEQFF. The CDR3 DNA reads TGTGCCAGCAGCGTTATGATGCTAGCGGGAGCCCATGAGCAGTTCTTC.

Many counts were recorded for this clonotype. The chain combines TRBV20-1 with TRBJ1-1; weak D call: TRBD1 (5 bases). V lost 0 bases and J lost 1, with 12 bases in between. Germline V gives CDR1 DFQATT, CDR2 SNEGSKA (reference sequence). This CDR3 is 15 amino acids long. The CDR3 loop is CSARDGGVTNTEAFF. The DNA for the CDR3 is TGCAGTGCTAGAGATGGAGGGGTCACGAACACTGAAGCTTTCTTT.

In this sample, this clonotype turned up many times. This chain joins TRBV29-1 and TRBJ1-1, with no clear D. Trimming removed 8 bases at V and 0 bases at J, with 10 bases between. The CDR3 sequence is 12 residues long. Germline V gene data show CDR1 as SQVTM and CDR2 as ANQGSEA. CDR3 residues: CSTLHLNTEAFF. The CDR3 coding sequence is TGCAGCACCTTACACCTGAACACTGAAGCTTTCTTT.

As to this clonotype: A much larger clone lies a single base off, so this may be a read error. This chain connects TRBV9 to TRBJ2-2; D possibly matches TRBD1 or TRBD2 (5 bases each). The germline gives CDR1 SGDLS, CDR2 YYNGEE. The CDR3 length is 15 residues. CDR3 sequence reads: CDSSVGAGTPGELFF. DNA of the CDR3: TGTGACAGCAGCGTAGGGGCAGGGACCCCCGGGGAGCTGTTTTTT.

This clonotype was recorded at least ten times. The chain links TRBV29-1 to TRBJ1-1; a possible D gene is TRBD1 (5 bases). This CDR3 is built from 10 residues. Germline CDR1 is SQVTM and CDR2 is ANQGSEA. With 3 bases removed from V and 7 bases from J, the gap between germline ends came to 6 bases. Here the CDR3 DNA reads TGCAGCGTTGAGGGGGGTGAAGCTTTCTTT. Residues: CSVEGGEAFF. The entire variable domain, with the rest obtained from reference TRBV29-1 and TRBJ1-1, is as follows: SAVISQKPSRDICQRGTSLTIQCQVDSQVTMMFWYRQQPGQSLTLIATANQGSEATYESGFVIDKFPISRPNLTFSTLTVSNMSPEDSSIYLCSVEGGEAFFGQGTRLTVV.

This clonotype was counted between two and nine times. The rearrangement joins TRBV6-1 to TRBJ1-1; possibly TRBD1 for D (5 bases). The V and J ends lost 6 bases and 0 bases respectively, with 14 bases between them. This CDR3 has 15 residues. The germline gives CDR1 MNHNS, CDR2 SASEGT. CDR3 sequence reads: CASRPRQPLNTEAFF. The CDR3 coding sequence is TGTGCCAGCAGACCCAGACAGCCACTGAACACTGAAGCTTTCTTT.

CDR3 amino acids: CASGLHSSGANVLTF. The DNA of the CDR3 is TGTGCCAGCGGACTACACAGCTCTGGGGCCAACGTCCTGACTTTC. J is TRBJ2-6 and V is TRBV27; a weak D match, TRBD2 (6 bases). CDR1 MNHEY and CDR2 SMNVEV come from the germline V gene (reference sequence). The V and J ends lost 8 bases and 0 bases respectively, with 11 bases between them. This CDR3 region has 15 residues.

The rearrangement joins TRBV6-2 or TRBV6-3 to TRBJ2-1; 9 nucleotides align to TRBD1. With V trimmed by 6 bases and J by 1 base, 4 bases remained unmatched. The germline V gene has CDR1 MNHEY and CDR2 SVGEGT. The length of the CDR3 is 15 residues. CDR3 loop: CASSPDRGSYNEQFF. The CDR3 DNA follows: TGTGCCAGCAGCCCTGACAGGGGGTCCTACAATGAGCAGTTCTTC.

This clonotype was recorded once. V is TRBV6-5 and J is TRBJ1-1; D ambiguous. In germline, CDR1 is MNHEY, CDR2 SVGAGI. Trimming removed 2 bases at V and 1 base at J, with 11 bases between. The CDR3 length is 15 residues. The DNA for the CDR3 is TGTGCCAGCAGTTACACGATCAGCCAGAACACTGAAGCTTTCTTT. Its protein is CASSYTISQNTEAFF.

This clonotype was observed a few times. V is TRBV2 and J is TRBJ2-7; 15 bases are shared with TRBD2. Trimming removed 3 bases from V and 4 bases from J; junction bases left unmatched: 10. CDR1 is SNHLY and CDR2 is FYNNEI in the germline V gene. CDR3 length: 18 residues. The chain's CDR3 is CASSDYSGTSGRWYEQYF. In nucleotides, the CDR3 is TGTGCCAGCAGTGACTACAGTGGGACTAGCGGGAGGTGGTACGAGCAGTACTTC.

The chain couples TRBV10-3 to TRBJ2-7; 7 nucleotides line up with TRBD2. The CDR3 is made up of 17 amino acids. Per the germline V gene, CDR1 is ENHRY and CDR2 is SYGVKD. Trimming removed 2 bases from V and 0 bases from J; junction bases left unmatched: 10. This CDR3 is CAISETGVGGSSYEQYF. Written as DNA, the CDR3 is TGTGCCATCAGTGAGACGGGTGTGGGGGGGAGCTCCTACGAGCAGTACTTC.

On this clonotype itself: A junction end diverges from the germline sequence, so it may reflect a read error. V and J are TRBV9 and TRBJ1-3; possible D gene TRBD1, 6 bases. Germline-derived CDR1 and CDR2 are SGDLS and YYNGEE. This CDR3 is 15 amino acids long. The CDR3 spells CASSAIQGSGNSIYF. Written as DNA, the CDR3 is TGTGCCAGCAGCGCAATCCAGGGGTCTGGAAACTCCATATATTTT.

On this clonotype itself: This may stem from a read error, because a much larger clone lies one nucleotide away. The rearrangement links TRBV29-1 to TRBJ2-2; D possibly uses TRBD1 or TRBD2 (5 bases each). V was pared by 6 bases and J by 5 bases, with 13 bases between. The CDR3 totals 13 residues. The germline V gene has CDR1 SQVTM and CDR2 ANQGSEA. The CDR3 sequence is CSVDRGSTGELFF. CDR3 nucleotides: TGCAGCGTCGACAGAGGGTCGACCGGGGAGCTGTTTTTT.

This clonotype was seen at least ten times. This rearrangement joins TRBV30 to TRBJ1-4, with TRBD1 matching 9 bases. Germline lookup yields CDR1 GTSNPN and CDR2 SVGIG (reference sequence). V shed 8 bases and J 0 bases; nucleotides not matched to a gene: 7. The CDR3 runs 15 residues. CDR3 residues: CAGDREGATNEKLFF. CDR3 in DNA: TGTGCCGGGGACAGGGAGGGCGCAACTAATGAAAAACTGTTTTTT.